One sample yielded the 29 T cell receptor beta chains listed below, sequenced in a study of post-analysis software for immune sequencing data. Points from the study as a whole: Patients carried roughly five TRBV segments more frequently than controls did, and TRBV5-6, TRBV5-1 and TRBV20-1 were among them.

The antigens these receptors bind are not known. Carried by the TCR beta cDNA libraries were unique molecular identifiers. TCRdb re-called the PCR reads with MiXCR, one entry per CDR3 protein. The top ten hold about 6% of the sample, which has about 540,000 distinct CDR3 sequences, around 31% seen once. The specimen was blood. Every receptor here comes from a girl younger than 18 with multiple sclerosis.

This clonotype was found a few times. This sequence joins TRBV9 and TRBJ1-2; D may be TRBD1 (6 bases). The CDR3 is 16 amino acids. The V gene lost 3 bases and the J gene lost 0 bases, with 15 bases spanning the gap. Germline assignment: CDR1 SGDLS and CDR2 YYNGEE. The CDR3 spells CASSGGMQGTNYGYTF. CDR3 nucleotides: TGTGCCAGCAGCGGAGGAATGCAGGGGACTAACTATGGCTACACCTTC.

The chain recombines TRBV12-3 or TRBV12-4 with TRBJ2-5; D possibly corresponds to TRBD2 (5 bases). The V gene lost 8 bases and the J gene lost 4 bases, with 20 bases spanning the gap. The CDR3 has 15 amino acids. In DNA, the CDR3 is TGTGCCAGCTGCCGGAATGGCGGCCTAGCAGAGACCCAGTACTTC. Translating gives CASCRNGGLAETQYF.

This clonotype appeared a few times. Written as DNA, the CDR3 is TGTGCCAGCAGCTTATCAGGTTCAACGCAGTATTTT. Translated: CASSLSGSTQYF. V is TRBV7-3 and J is TRBJ2-3; D is undetermined. V lost 2 bases and J 9 bases, leaving 9 bases between the germline ends. The CDR3 is 12 residues long. Germline CDR1 SGHTA, CDR2 FQGTGA.

The gene calls are TRBV7-9 and TRBJ1-5, with D perhaps matching TRBD1 (5 bases). Germline CDR1 reads SEHNR; CDR2 reads FQNEAQ (reference sequence). V was clipped by 0 bases and J by 4 bases, with 10 bases between them. The length of the CDR3 is 15 residues. This CDR3 reads CASSLADSPNQPQHF. The CDR3 DNA sequence: TGTGCCAGCAGCTTAGCTGACAGCCCAAATCAGCCCCAGCATTTT.

This sequence joins TRBV12-3 or TRBV12-4 and TRBJ1-2; 8 positions match TRBD1. V was clipped by 0 bases and J by 0 bases; unmatched bases: 6. This CDR3 has 17 residues. This CDR3 is CASSLALSDRANYGYTF. The CDR3 DNA follows: TGTGCCAGCAGTTTAGCTCTCTCGGACAGGGCTAACTATGGCTACACCTTC.

V gene TRBV13 combines with J gene TRBJ1-2, with D uncertain. Per the germline V gene, CDR1 is PRHDT and CDR2 is FYEKMQ (reference sequence). The CDR3 is 13 residues long. V lost 2 bases and J lost 6, with 10 bases in between. DNA of the CDR3: TGTGCCAGCAGCTTACGAAATCGGGATGGCTACACCTTC. The encoded protein is CASSLRNRDGYTF.

The chain has TRBV15 and TRBJ2-3; 9 positions match TRBD1. Germline V lookup: CDR1 LNHNV, CDR2 YYDKDF (reference sequence). V shed 0 bases and J 3 bases; nucleotides not matched to a gene: 4. CDR3 length: 16 amino acids. The CDR3 protein is CATSRDGQGLTDTQYF. CDR3 DNA sequence: TGTGCCACCAGCAGAGATGGACAGGGGTTAACAGATACGCAGTATTTT. Based on the CDR3 plus reference TRBV15 and TRBJ2-3, the full variable domain is DAMVIQNPRYQVTQFGKPVTLSCSQTLNHNVMYWYQQKSSQAPKLLFHYYDKDFNNEADTPDNFQSRRPNTSFCFLDIRSPGLGDTAMYLCATSRDGQGLTDTQYFGPGTRLTVL.

This clonotype was recorded a few times. CDR3 region: CSATQGKIPYEQYF. The CDR3 bases are TGCAGTGCCACACAGGGCAAAATTCCCTACGAGCAGTACTTC. The chain has TRBV20-1 and TRBJ2-7; TRBD1 might be the D (6 bases). V lost 6 bases and J lost 2, with 17 bases in between. The CDR3 is 14 amino acids. Germline V gene sequence: CDR1 DFQATT, CDR2 SNEGSKA (reference sequence).

J is TRBJ1-1 and V is TRBV20-1; TRBD1 matches at 7 bases. Trimming took 5 bases from V and 4 from J; bases not matched to a gene: 13. In germline, CDR1 is DFQATT, CDR2 SNEGSKA (reference sequence). The CDR3 is 15 residues long. In nucleotides, the CDR3 is TGCAGTGCTCCCGAGCACATGACAGGGCGCACTGAAGCTTTCTTT. It yields the protein CSAPEHMTGRTEAFF.

Turning to this clonotype: This likely comes from a read error, as the CDR3 has no conserved phenylalanine or tryptophan at its end. This sequence joins TRBV6-4 and TRBJ2-1; D unresolved. This CDR3 spans 15 amino acids. The V end lost 8 bases, the J end lost 0 bases, and 14 bases lay between the germline ends. Looked up from germline, CDR1 is MRHNA and CDR2 is SNTAGT. CDR3 sequence reads: CASQLELGSYNEQFC. The DNA for the CDR3 is TGTGCCAGCCAATTAGAGCTAGGCTCCTACAATGAGCAGTTCTGC.

This clonotype was seen once. This chain's CDR3 is CASSQELSEAFF. The CDR3 DNA reads TGTGCCAGCAGCCAGGAGTTGTCGGAAGCTTTCTTT. The genes are TRBV11-2 and TRBJ1-1; D is unclear. Trimming cost V 5 bases and J 8 bases, with 12 bases left between them. The germline gives CDR1 SGHAT, CDR2 FQNNGV. CDR3 length: 12 amino acids. The full variable domain, its missing parts supplied by reference TRBV11-2 and TRBJ1-1, is EAGVAQSPRYKIIEKRQSVAFWCNPISGHATLYWYQQILGQGPKLLIQFQNNGVVDDSQLPKDRFSAERLKGVDSTLKIQPAKLEDSAVYLCASSQELSEAFFGQGTRLTVV.

V gene TRBV11-2 combines with J gene TRBJ2-3; 7 positions agree with TRBD2. There are 15 residues in the CDR3. The junction had 6 bases not matched to a gene; V was cut back by 4 bases and J by 2 bases. Per the germline V gene, CDR1 is SGHAT and CDR2 is FQNNGV. CDR3 nucleotide sequence: TGTGCCAGCAGCTACGCGGGGGAGTACACAGATACGCAGTATTTT. This translates into CASSYAGEYTDTQYF.

J is TRBJ2-1 and V is TRBV3-1, with D perhaps assigned TRBD1 or TRBD2 (5 bases each). Looked up from germline, CDR1 is LGHDT and CDR2 is YNNKEL (reference sequence). V shed 6 bases and J shed 6 bases, with 12 bases lying between them. CDR3 length equals 13 residues. CDR3 coding DNA: TGTGCCAGCAGGGGGGACGGACCCAATGAGCAGTTCTTC. This codes for CASRGDGPNEQFF.

This chain connects TRBV24-1 to TRBJ2-1; the match to TRBD2 covers 11 bases. Germline CDR1 and CDR2: KGHDR and SFDVKD. The V segment lost 4 bases and the J segment 2 bases; nucleotides outside the gene matches: 3. The CDR3 length is 16 residues. The CDR3 region is CATSDPSGGTYNEQFF. DNA of the CDR3: TGTGCCACCAGTGACCCTAGCGGGGGGACCTACAATGAGCAGTTCTTC.

The chain links TRBV7-2 to TRBJ1-6, with TRBD1 matching 7 bases. CDR1 is SGHTA, CDR2 FQGNSA, per germline. The V gene end was trimmed by 1 base and the J gene end by 10 bases; junction bases not matched to a gene: 7. CDR3 size: 15 residues. This CDR3 reads CASSLGDSSQSPLHF. In DNA form, the CDR3 reads TGTGCCAGCAGCTTAGGGGACAGCTCACAATCACCCCTCCACTTT.

The chain couples TRBV11-1 to TRBJ1-2, with D possibly TRBD1 on 5 matching bases. From germline, CDR1 is SGHAT and CDR2 FQDESV (reference sequence). V was pared by 5 bases and J by 6 bases, with 13 bases between. This CDR3 comprises 13 residues. The CDR3 DNA follows: TGTGCCAGCAGCCTGATTGGGGGAAATGGCTACACCTTC. Residues: CASSLIGGNGYTF.

J is TRBJ2-2 and V is TRBV7-3; 8 nucleotides match TRBD2. V shed 5 bases, J shed 0 bases, and the junction held 5 bases outside the gene matches. This CDR3 has 16 amino acids. Per the germline V gene, CDR1 is SGHTA and CDR2 is FQGTGA. This chain's CDR3 is CASSAERGTNTGELFF. In nucleotides, the CDR3 is TGTGCCAGCAGCGCCGAGCGGGGGACGAACACCGGGGAGCTGTTTTTT.

The table lists this clonotype with a few counts. The chain links TRBV20-1 to TRBJ2-3, with a weak D call TRBD1 (6 bases). Germline V gives CDR1 DFQATT, CDR2 SNEGSKA (reference sequence). The CDR3 loop spans 14 amino acids. Between the trimmed V and J ends, which lost 1 base and 2 bases, there was a span of 10 bases. CDR3 DNA sequence: TGCAGTGCTAGAGCAGGGGAGATCACAGATACGCAGTATTTT. This translates into CSARAGEITDTQYF.

This chain joins TRBV4-1 and TRBJ1-1; unclear D gene. Germline V gene data show CDR1 as MGHRA and CDR2 as YSYEKL. Deletions cut 2 bases from V and 4 bases from J, with 8 bases between. The CDR3 is made up of 13 amino acids. The CDR3 DNA reads as TGCGCCAGCAGCCAACAGCAATGCACTGAAGCTTTCTTT. Its protein is CASSQQQCTEAFF.

The CDR3 DNA is TGCGCCAGCAGCCCTAGGACTAGCGGGGTCCGCTCCGTAGAGACCCAGTACTTC. Amino acids: CASSPRTSGVRSVETQYF. V gene TRBV5-1 combines with J gene TRBJ2-5, with 12 bases aligning to TRBD2. The CDR3 is 18 residues long. Germline CDR1 is SGHRS and CDR2 is YFSETQ. The junction had 14 bases not matched to a gene; V was cut back by 4 bases and J by 4 bases.

The rearrangement joins TRBV6-5 to TRBJ1-4; 12 bases match TRBD1. CDR3 size: 16 residues. The V and J ends lost 6 bases and 3 bases, in that order; junction bases with no gene match: 5. The germline V gene encodes CDR1 MNHEY and CDR2 SVGAGI. CDR3 nucleotide sequence: TGTGCCAGCAGCGGTGGGACAGGGGGCCCTAATGAAAAACTGTTTTTT. Residues: CASSGGTGGPNEKLFF.

This clonotype was detected a few times. The V gene is TRBV19, the J gene TRBJ2-3; D gene uncertain. The V and J ends lost 1 base and 4 bases respectively, with 9 bases between them. This CDR3 comprises 14 residues. Per germline, CDR1 LNHDA and CDR2 SQIVND (reference sequence). The chain's CDR3 is CASSIVGPPDTQYF. The CDR3 DNA reads TGTGCCAGTAGTATAGTGGGTCCTCCAGATACGCAGTATTTT.

At least ten counts were recorded for this clonotype. This sequence joins TRBV25-1 and TRBJ2-5, with D possibly TRBD1 on 6 matching bases. The V gene's germline CDR1 is MGHDK and CDR2 SYGVNS. This CDR3 region has 15 residues. V lost 7 bases, J lost 3 bases, and 18 bases lay in between. The CDR3 reads CASTRTQGWEETQYF. CDR3 DNA: TGTGCCAGCACCCGAACACAGGGTTGGGAAGAGACCCAGTACTTC.

V gene TRBV7-9 combines with J gene TRBJ1-2, with D maybe TRBD1 (6 bases). The germline gives CDR1 SEHNR, CDR2 FQNEAQ (reference sequence). V lost 4 bases, J lost 6 bases, and 15 bases lay in between. This CDR3 is built from 14 residues. The CDR3 sequence is CASSSPRDKDGYTF. The CDR3 DNA follows: TGTGCCAGCAGCTCGCCCCGGGACAAAGATGGCTACACCTTC.

The table lists this clonotype with a count of one. This chain uses TRBV7-8 with TRBJ2-3; no clear D gene. CDR1 SGHVS and CDR2 FQNEAQ come from the germline V gene. This CDR3 is 12 amino acids long. V dropped 4 bases and J dropped 6 bases, with 8 bases sitting between them. The CDR3 nucleotides read TGTGCCAGCAGCTCCCAGATGGATACGCAGTATTTT. This sequence encodes CASSSQMDTQYF.

The chain has TRBV7-8 and TRBJ2-3; maybe TRBD1 (5 bases). Germline lookup yields CDR1 SGHVS and CDR2 FQNEAQ. V shed 3 bases and J shed 1 base, with 14 bases lying between them. This CDR3 contains 16 residues. CDR3 coding DNA: TGTGCCAGCAGCTTTTTTCTCCAGGGTGGCACAGATACGCAGTATTTT. Translated: CASSFFLQGGTDTQYF.

The genes are TRBV20-1 and TRBJ1-5; D is undetermined. This CDR3 comprises 15 residues. Looked up from germline, CDR1 is DFQATT and CDR2 is SNEGSKA (reference sequence). Trimming pared 6 bases from V and 6 bases from J, leaving 21 bases between. CDR3 in amino acids: CSASYQTELRQPQHF. The CDR3 DNA reads TGCAGTGCAAGTTACCAAACAGAGCTGCGTCAGCCCCAGCATTTT.

The chain joins TRBV18 to TRBJ2-3, with 10 nucleotides matching TRBD2. The CDR3 loop spans 15 amino acids. The junction had 7 bases not matched to a gene; V was cut back by 4 bases and J by 6 bases. Germline V gene lookup returns CDR1 KGHSH and CDR2 LQKENI. CDR3 protein: CASSQLAGVVDTQYF. The CDR3 coding sequence is TGTGCCAGCTCACAGCTAGCGGGGGTCGTTGATACGCAGTATTTT.

This clonotype was observed a handful of times. The V call is TRBV20-1, the J call TRBJ2-4; 10 bases are a match to TRBD2. Germline CDR1 DFQATT, CDR2 SNEGSKA (reference sequence). There are 16 residues in the CDR3. Trimming removed 4 bases from V and 5 bases from J; junction bases left unmatched: 11. The CDR3 DNA sequence: TGCAGTGCTACTATAGCGGGGGGCCCTCCCCAAAACATTCAGTACTTC. Its protein is CSATIAGGPPQNIQYF.